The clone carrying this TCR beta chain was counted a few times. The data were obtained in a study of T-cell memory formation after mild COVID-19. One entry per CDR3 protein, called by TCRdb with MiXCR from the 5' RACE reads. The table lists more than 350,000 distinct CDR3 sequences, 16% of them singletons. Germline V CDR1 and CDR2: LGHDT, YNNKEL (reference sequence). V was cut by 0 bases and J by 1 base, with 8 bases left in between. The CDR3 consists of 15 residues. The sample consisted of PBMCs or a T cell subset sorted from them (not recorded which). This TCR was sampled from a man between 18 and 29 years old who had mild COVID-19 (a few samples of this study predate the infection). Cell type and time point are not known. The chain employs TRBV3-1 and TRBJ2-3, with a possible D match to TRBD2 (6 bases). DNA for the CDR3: TGTGCCAGCAGCCAAGAGGCTAGCGGCACAGATACGCAGTATTTT. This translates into CASSQEASGTDTQYF.